What follows are 15 T cell receptor beta chains derived from one specimen sequenced in a study of tissue T cells after allogeneic stem cell transplantation. The table came from immunoSEQ multiplex PCR; TCRdb's copy has only in-frame clones and leaves some out. Among 17,000 or so clones, roughly three quarters were seen once, and the ten largest hold roughly 0.91%. Material: spleen. All receptors derive from a female BALB/c mouse in good health. Mouse MHC haplotype: H2-d.

As to this clone: Gene names and germline refer to mouse. The read stops 1 residue short of the end of the CDR3; the missing end is completed from the germline J gene. The chain recombines TRBV13-2 with TRBJ2-3; TRBD1 aligns across 9 bases. With V trimmed by 3 bases and J by 3 bases, 2 bases remained unmatched. The CDR3 runs to 14 residues. Germline V CDR1 and CDR2: NNHNN, SYGAGS (reference sequence). The CDR3 DNA, read in part, is TGTGCCAGCGGTGTGGGACAGGGCGCAGAAACGCTGTAT. Translation gives CASGVGQGAETLY. The CDR3, in full, reads CASGVGQGAETLYF.

This clone was detected a few times. Mouse gene names apply. The sequenced fragment ends 1 residue before the CDR3 boundary, so the rest is inferred from the germline J gene. The chain combines TRBV4 with TRBJ1-2; unclear D gene. CDR1 is LGHDT, CDR2 YNNKQL, per germline (reference sequence). The CDR3 has 12 residues. Trimming took off 4 bases at V and 1 base at J, with 4 bases between the two ends. The CDR3 protein is CASSFQNSDYTF. CDR3 DNA, as far as it was read: TGTGCCAGCAGCTTTCAAAACTCCGACTACACC. Supplemented by reference TRBV4 and TRBJ1-2, the full variable domain reads ETAVFQTPNYHVTQVGNEVSFNCKQTLGHDTMYWYKQDSKKLLKIMFSYNNKQLIVNETVPRRFSPQSSDKAHLNLRIKSVEPEDSAVYLCASSFQNSDYTFGSGTRLLVI.

Comments on this clone: Genes and germline come from the mouse. The CDR3 is cut off 1 residue early in the read; its end comes from the germline J gene. This sequence joins TRBV29 and TRBJ1-1, with D perhaps matching TRBD1 (6 bases). The CDR3 is 14 amino acids. Germline-derived CDR1 and CDR2 are MSHET and SYDVDS. The V end was cut by 5 bases, the J end by 1 base, with 11 bases between. Partial CDR3 DNA: TGTGCTAGCAGTCCCCGGGACAAAAACACAGAAGTCTTC. Translating gives CASSPRDKNTEVF. The full CDR3 protein is CASSPRDKNTEVFF.

The sample holds a few counts of this clone. Gene names denote mouse genes. With the read ending 1 residue before the CDR3 end, the germline J gene is used to fill in that end. The chain combines TRBV13-1 with TRBJ2-7; no clear D. The CDR3 sequence is 14 residues long. Trimming stripped 2 bases from V and 1 base from J, with 10 bases between. Germline V gene lookup returns CDR1 NSHNY and CDR2 SYGAGN. CDR3 bases read: TGTGCCAGCAGTGAAGGAGGGAAATCCTATGAACAGTAC. It yields the protein CASSEGGKSYEQY. The whole CDR3 is CASSEGGKSYEQYF.

A remark on this clone: Gene labels here are mouse ones. The read ends 1 residue before the CDR3 terminus; that terminus is restored from the germline J gene. This chain joins TRBV13-2 and TRBJ2-3; no clear D. Per the germline V gene, CDR1 is NNHNN and CDR2 is SYGAGS (reference sequence). V was cut by 3 bases and J by 0 bases, with 5 bases left in between. This CDR3 is built from 13 residues. The CDR3 loop reads CASGAASAETLYF. CDR3 bases read: TGTGCCAGCGGTGCTGCTAGTGCAGAAACGCTGTAT.

This clone has only one observation. Gene names denote mouse genes. The DNA ends 1 residue before the CDR3 does, and the rest of the CDR3 is filled in from the germline J gene. This chain connects TRBV13-2 to TRBJ2-3; perhaps TRBD2 as D (6 bases). In germline, CDR1 is NNHNN, CDR2 SYGAGS (reference sequence). This CDR3 has 14 residues. V lost 1 base and J lost 6, with 12 bases in between. The covered CDR3 bases are TGTGCCAGCGGTGATCTGGGGCGGGGGGAAACGCTGTAT. Amino acid sequence: CASGDLGRGETLY. The full CDR3 protein is CASGDLGRGETLYF.

Concerning this clone: Gene names and germline refer to mouse. The read comes to an end 1 residue before the CDR3 does, leaving the germline J gene to fill in the end. The V gene is TRBV4, the J gene TRBJ2-1; the match to TRBD2 covers 10 bases. V dropped 5 bases and J dropped 6; count of bases not matched to a gene: 4. Germline CDR1 and CDR2: LGHDT and YNNKQL (reference sequence). CDR3 length: 14 amino acids. The CDR3: CASSRTGGGAEQFF. The part of the CDR3 DNA that was read is TGTGCCAGCAGCAGGACTGGGGGTGGTGCTGAGCAGTTC.

In the case of this clone: The genes and germline here are from mouse. The CDR3 extends 1 residue past the end of the read, so its final part is completed from the germline J gene. The rearrangement uses TRBV13-1 and TRBJ2-5; 7 bases match TRBD2. Germline trimming cut 4 bases from V and 3 bases from J; bases unmatched to any gene: 2. Germline CDR1 NSHNY, CDR2 SYGAGN. The CDR3 consists of 13 residues. This CDR3 is CASSPWGQDTQYF. The sequenced CDR3 bases are TGTGCCAGCAGTCCCTGGGGGCAAGACACCCAGTAC.

Remarks on this clone: The genes and germline here are from mouse. The read ends 1 residue early relative to the CDR3; the germline J gene fills the gap. The V call is TRBV13-2, the J call TRBJ1-4; tentatively, D is TRBD1 (5 bases). CDR1 and CDR2 from the germline V gene are NNHNN and SYGAGS (reference sequence). The CDR3 contains 15 residues. Deletions cut 1 base from V and 0 bases from J, with 7 bases between. This CDR3 is CASGDQGISNERLFF. The sequenced part of the CDR3 DNA is TGTGCCAGCGGTGATCAGGGTATTTCCAACGAAAGATTATTT.

Turning to this clone: Mouse names are used for the genes. The CDR3 here is CASGDNYAEQFF. Incomplete CDR3 DNA: TGTGCCAGCGGTGACAACTATGCTGAGCAGTTC. The chain combines TRBV13-2 with TRBJ2-1; D not resolved. The read gets to within 1 residue of the CDR3 end, and the germline J gene fills in the rest. Germline lookup yields CDR1 NNHNN and CDR2 SYGAGS (reference sequence). Trimming removed 2 bases at V and 1 base at J, with 1 base between. The CDR3 has 12 residues.

In the case of this clone: Genes here carry mouse names. Here the CDR3 reads CASTYRGGDTEVFF. The CDR3 DNA, read in part, is TGTGCCAGCACATACAGGGGAGGGGACACAGAAGTCTTC. The chain combines TRBV4 with TRBJ1-1; 7 bases agree with TRBD1. The read ends 1 residue shy of where the CDR3 ends; the end is completed using the germline J gene. The CDR3 runs 14 residues. Germline CDR1 LGHDT, CDR2 YNNKQL (reference sequence). V was pared by 7 bases and J by 3 bases, with 8 bases of the junction left unmatched.

This clone was counted only a few times. Germline and genes: mouse. The read gets to within 1 residue of the CDR3 end, and the germline J gene fills in the rest. The chain couples TRBV19 to TRBJ1-3, with D uncertain. This CDR3 comprises 12 residues. Germline V gene sequence: CDR1 FNHDT, CDR2 SITEND (reference sequence). The ends were cut back, 2 bases at V and 7 bases at J, with 7 bases in the middle. The CDR3 reads CASSIWENTLYF. The DNA read from the CDR3 is TGTGCCAGCAGTATTTGGGAGAATACGCTCTAT.

A note on this clone: Gene names are mouse gene names. From the germline J gene comes the end of the CDR3, since the read stops 1 residue before it. The V and J genes are TRBV13-2 and TRBJ1-3; 8 bases are shared with TRBD1. From germline, CDR1 is NNHNN and CDR2 SYGAGS (reference sequence). V dropped 6 bases and J dropped 0; count of bases not matched to a gene: 5. The CDR3 sequence is 15 residues long. The part of the CDR3 DNA that was read is TGTGCCAGCGCCACGGGACAGGATTCTGGAAATACGCTCTAT. Translation gives CASATGQDSGNTLY. From start to end, the CDR3 is CASATGQDSGNTLYF.

This clone appeared a single time. Gene names are the mouse ones. The sequenced fragment ends 1 residue before the CDR3 boundary, so the rest is inferred from the germline J gene. The chain uses TRBV31 and TRBJ2-1; D remains ambiguous. CDR1 is GKSSPN, CDR2 SITVG, per germline. CDR3 length: 14 residues. Trimming took 0 bases from V and 7 from J, leaving 13 bases between them. CDR3 loop: CAWSLDGRWAEQFF. Incomplete CDR3 DNA: TGTGCCTGGAGTCTAGACGGGAGATGGGCTGAGCAGTTC.

Regarding this clone: All gene names here are mouse names. The sequenced fragment ends 1 residue before the CDR3 boundary, so the rest is inferred from the germline J gene. This chain joins TRBV13-3 and TRBJ1-1, with 8 bases aligning to TRBD1. After removal of 2 bases from V and 0 bases from J, the junction contained 3 bases not matched to a gene. CDR3 length: 15 residues. Germline CDR1 is NNHDY and CDR2 is SYVADS. The CDR3 region is CASSERQGKNTEVFF. The covered CDR3 bases are TGTGCCAGCAGTGAAAGACAGGGGAAGAACACAGAAGTCTTC.